This TCR beta chain was captured in a study of T-cell memory formation after mild COVID-19. The CDR3 is 16 amino acids. CDR1 SNHLY and CDR2 FYNNEI come from the germline V gene. After removal of 6 bases from V and 3 bases from J, the junction contained 14 bases not matched to a gene. Employing constant-segment primers, 5'RACE generated TCR alpha and TCR beta cDNA libraries bearing sample barcodes and UMIs. Via MiXCR, TCRdb re-called the 5' RACE reads, giving one row per CDR3 protein. Of about 470,000 distinct CDR3 sequences listed, around a sixth are singletons. This clonotype was counted a few times.

The V call is TRBV2, the J call TRBJ2-7; the match to TRBD1 covers 7 bases. The sequence came from an adult woman who had mild COVID-19 (a few samples of this study predate the infection). Cell type and time point are not known. Sequencing was done on a sample of PBMCs or a T cell subset sorted from them (not recorded which). The CDR3 reads CASRSFPGQIFYEQYF. CDR3 bases: TGTGCCAGCAGATCTTTCCCGGGACAGATTTTCTACGAGCAGTACTTC.